This T cell receptor beta chain was observed in a study of CD8+ T cells in alopecia areata. The study's findings and limits: Relative to mice, TCR sharing across patients was less clear, a difference possibly HLA-related.

RNA extraction and reverse transcription yielded cDNA as sequencing template. Assay: immunoSEQ multiplex PCR; the TCRdb copy retains only in-frame clones and omits some. The data hold 150,000 to 200,000 clones, with around three fifths observed a single time. Turning to this clone: Antigen specificity is unknown.

Patients with alopecia areata provided lesional scalp punch biopsies as well as peripheral blood. The material sequenced was CD4+ T cells sorted from blood, taken at week 0. This clonotype was obtained from a human donor with alopecia areata.

The chain's CDR3 is CAWQKGTNYGYTF. CDR3 coding DNA: TGTGCCTGGCAAAAAGGGACAAACTATGGCTACACCTTC. V gene TRBV30 combines with J gene TRBJ1-2; weak D call: TRBD1 (6 bases). Trimming took 5 bases from V and 2 from J, leaving 12 bases between them. Germline loops: CDR1 GTSNPN, CDR2 SVGIG (reference sequence). This CDR3 contains 13 residues.